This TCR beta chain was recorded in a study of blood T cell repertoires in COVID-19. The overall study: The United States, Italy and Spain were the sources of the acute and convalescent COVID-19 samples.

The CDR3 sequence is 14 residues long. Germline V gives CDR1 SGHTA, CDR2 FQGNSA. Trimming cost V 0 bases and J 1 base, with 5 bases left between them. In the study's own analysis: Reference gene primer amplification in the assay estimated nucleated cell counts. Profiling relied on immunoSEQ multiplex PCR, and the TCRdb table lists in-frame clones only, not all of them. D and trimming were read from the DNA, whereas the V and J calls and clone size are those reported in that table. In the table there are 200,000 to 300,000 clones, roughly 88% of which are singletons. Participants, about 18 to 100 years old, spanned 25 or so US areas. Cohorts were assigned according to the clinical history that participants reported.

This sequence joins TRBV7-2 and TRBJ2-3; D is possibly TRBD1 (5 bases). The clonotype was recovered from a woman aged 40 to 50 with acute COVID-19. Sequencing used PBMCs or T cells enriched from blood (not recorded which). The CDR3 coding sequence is TGTGCCAGCAGCTTAGCAGGGGGCACAGATACGCAGTATTTT. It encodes CASSLAGGTDTQYF.